Shown below are 19 T cell receptor beta chains from a single sample sequenced in a study of T cells in localized non-small cell lung cancer. Sequencing used immunoSEQ multiplex PCR; TCRdb keeps in-frame clones, though not all of them. The sample contains 15,000 to 20,000 clones, more than 75% of which appear only once. Source: peripheral blood, taken before any cancer treatment. The receptor set was obtained from a male donor older than 55 with stage I lung adenocarcinoma.

The rearrangement links TRBV27 to TRBJ1-6; D uncertain. Germline assignment: CDR1 MNHEY and CDR2 SMNVEV (reference sequence). V was clipped by 3 bases and J by 5 bases, with 2 bases between them. The length of the CDR3 is 12 residues. The CDR3 nucleotides read TGTGCCAGCAGTTTCGATAATTCACCCCTCCACTTT. Translated, it gives CASSFDNSPLHF.

This rearrangement joins TRBV6-1 to TRBJ1-3; a weak D match, TRBD1 (6 bases). Germline V gene data show CDR1 as MNHNS and CDR2 as SASEGT. V was clipped by 6 bases and J by 3 bases, with 12 bases between them. The CDR3 has 14 amino acids. The CDR3 DNA is TGTGCCAGCAGATTATCAGGGGTTGGAAACACCATATATTTT. This gives the protein CASRLSGVGNTIYF.

This clone was recorded only once. The gene calls are TRBV5-4 and TRBJ2-3; 10 nucleotides line up with TRBD2. CDR1 and CDR2 (germline): SGHNT, YYREEE (reference sequence). The junction had 5 bases not matched to a gene; V was cut back by 0 bases and J by 1 base. The length of the CDR3 is 17 residues. CDR3 coding DNA: TGTGCCAGCAGCTTGGGGATCACTAGCGGGGGCACAGATACGCAGTATTTT. This codes for CASSLGITSGGTDTQYF. The full variable domain, its missing parts supplied by reference TRBV5-4 and TRBJ2-3, is ETGVTQSPTHLIKTRGQQVTLRCSSQSGHNTVSWYQQALGQGPQFIFQYYREEENGRGNFPPRFSGLQFPNYSSELNVNALELDDSALYLCASSLGITSGGTDTQYFGPGTRLTVL.

This clone was observed once. The chain links TRBV4-3 to TRBJ2-7; TRBD1 might be the D (6 bases). CDR1 and CDR2 from the germline V gene are LGHNA and YSLEER. The CDR3 loop spans 16 amino acids. V shed 1 base and J shed 3 bases, with 16 bases lying between them. This chain's CDR3 is CASSQALDSGRYEQYF. In nucleotides, the CDR3 is TGCGCCAGCAGCCAAGCCCTGGACAGCGGTCGCTACGAGCAGTACTTC.

This chain joins TRBV7-2 and TRBJ1-6; D not certain. The CDR3 has 12 amino acids. Trimming left V 1 base short and J 10 bases short, with 5 bases between. Germline V gives CDR1 SGHTA, CDR2 FQGNSA. This chain's CDR3 is CASSLGASPLHF. In DNA, the CDR3 is TGTGCCAGCAGCTTAGGCGCCTCACCCCTCCACTTT. Drawing the rest from reference TRBV7-2 and TRBJ1-6, the complete variable domain is GAGVSQSPSNKVTEKGKDVELRCDPISGHTALYWYRQSLGQGLEFLIYFQGNSAPDKSGLPSDRFSAERTGGSVSTLTIQRTQQEDSAVYLCASSLGASPLHFGNGTRLTVT.

J is TRBJ2-1 and V is TRBV4-3; D is ambiguous. This CDR3 has 14 residues. Germline V gives CDR1 LGHNA, CDR2 YSLEER. Between the trimmed V and J ends, which lost 5 bases and 8 bases, there was a span of 16 bases. The CDR3 region has the DNA TGCGCCAGCAGCGACTCCGTAGGTGGTGATGAGCAGTTCTTC. It is translated as CASSDSVGGDEQFF.

The chain employs TRBV7-3 and TRBJ2-3; D might be TRBD2 (5 bases). In germline, CDR1 is SGHTA, CDR2 FQGTGA. This CDR3 spans 15 amino acids. V was shortened by 5 bases and J by 2 bases, with 14 bases between the two germline ends. The CDR3 DNA is TGTGCCAGCAGCCCAGACCCGGGGAACACAGATACGCAGTATTTT. Translation: CASSPDPGNTDTQYF.

V usage is TRBV6-1 and J usage is TRBJ1-4; no definite D call. Trimming removed 8 bases at V and 3 bases at J, with 4 bases between. The germline V gene has CDR1 MNHNS and CDR2 SASEGT. The CDR3 consists of 11 residues. CDR3 in amino acids: CASWSNEKLFF. The CDR3, as DNA: TGTGCCAGCTGGTCTAATGAAAAACTGTTTTTT.

The rearrangement joins TRBV10-3 to TRBJ2-5, with 12 positions matching TRBD2. The germline V gene encodes CDR1 ENHRY and CDR2 SYGVKD. The CDR3 sequence is 13 residues long. The ends lost 10 bases at V and 3 bases at J; junction bases unmatched: 3. The chain's CDR3 is CATLAGGEETQYF. CDR3 DNA sequence: TGTGCCACCCTAGCGGGAGGGGAAGAGACCCAGTACTTC.

The chain is built from TRBV27 and TRBJ1-1; TRBD1 might be the D (5 bases). The CDR3 contains 15 residues. Germline values: CDR1 MNHEY, CDR2 SMNVEV (reference sequence). Trimming stripped 0 bases from V and 1 base from J, with 9 bases between. CDR3 DNA: TGTGCCAGCAGTTTATCACCGGGGCGGAACACTGAAGCTTTCTTT. Translation: CASSLSPGRNTEAFF.

The sample holds one count of this clone. V gene TRBV5-6 combines with J gene TRBJ2-7; D might be TRBD2 (7 bases). The CDR3 is 14 amino acids. The V end was cut by 6 bases, the J end by 6 bases, with 19 bases between. The germline gives CDR1 SGHDT, CDR2 YYEEEE. The CDR3 spells CASNYGGRAGEQYF. CDR3 DNA sequence: TGTGCCAGCAATTACGGGGGGCGAGCGGGCGAGCAGTACTTC.

This rearrangement joins TRBV9 to TRBJ1-1; D not resolved. Germline V CDR1 and CDR2: SGDLS, YYNGEE. This CDR3 comprises 14 residues. V lost 0 bases, J lost 3 bases, and 9 bases lay in between. The CDR3 DNA reads TGTGCCAGCAGCGTAGTTGATGCTTACACTGAAGCTTTCTTT. Protein sequence: CASSVVDAYTEAFF.

This chain links TRBV19 with TRBJ1-6; no reliable D call. Deletions cut 1 base from V and 0 bases from J, with 4 bases between. Germline V gene lookup returns CDR1 LNHDA and CDR2 SQIVND (reference sequence). The CDR3 length is 15 residues. The CDR3 coding sequence is TGTGCCAGTAGTATAGGGAGCTCCTATAATTCACCCCTCCACTTT. This encodes CASSIGSSYNSPLHF. The full variable domain, its missing parts supplied by reference TRBV19 and TRBJ1-6, is DGGITQSPKYLFRKEGQNVTLSCEQNLNHDAMYWYRQDPGQGLRLIYYSQIVNDFQKGDIAEGYSVSREKKESFPLTVTSAQKNPTAFYLCASSIGSSYNSPLHFGNGTRLTVT.

This clone was recorded once. V and J are TRBV14 and TRBJ2-7; D is unclear. Trimming shortened V by 4 bases and J by 0 bases, and 7 bases separated the two germline ends. Germline V gives CDR1 SGHDN, CDR2 FVKESK. CDR3 size: 13 residues. CDR3 sequence reads: CASSRGNSYEQYF. The DNA for the CDR3 is TGTGCCAGCAGCCGGGGTAACTCCTACGAGCAGTACTTC.

The genes are TRBV28 and TRBJ2-1; D may be TRBD1 (6 bases). Germline V lookup: CDR1 MDHEN, CDR2 SYDVKM. V lost 7 bases to trimming and J lost 1 base, with 11 bases between them. The CDR3 totals 14 residues. CDR3 residues: CASKDSQSYNEQFF. CDR3 coding DNA: TGTGCCAGCAAGGACAGCCAGTCCTACAATGAGCAGTTCTTC.

This clone was seen a few times. The rearrangement uses TRBV4-3 and TRBJ2-3; 8 bases fit TRBD2. V shed 0 bases and J 4 bases; nucleotides not matched to a gene: 9. The length of the CDR3 is 17 residues. Germline V lookup: CDR1 LGHNA, CDR2 YSLEER. CDR3 region: CASSQESSGGASDTQYF. The CDR3 DNA follows: TGCGCCAGCAGCCAAGAGAGCAGCGGGGGCGCATCAGATACGCAGTATTTT.

Within the sample, this clone is medium-sized (0.01 to 0.1%). The rearrangement links TRBV7-8 to TRBJ1-1; weak D call: TRBD1 (5 bases). CDR3 length: 15 residues. The V gene lost 0 bases and the J gene lost 7 bases, with 15 bases spanning the gap. Germline V lookup: CDR1 SGHVS, CDR2 FQNEAQ. The CDR3 coding sequence is TGTGCCAGCAGCTTAGCGGGGGTTAGGGAGGTTGAAGCTTTCTTT. It encodes CASSLAGVREVEAFF.

The chain employs TRBV7-9 and TRBJ1-5; the D gene is possibly TRBD1 (6 bases). Germline assignment: CDR1 SEHNR and CDR2 FQNEAQ (reference sequence). This CDR3 is built from 16 residues. The V and J ends lost 3 bases and 1 base respectively, with 13 bases between them. The CDR3 DNA sequence: TGTGCCAGCAGCTTTCAGCCGGACAGCAGCAATCAGCCCCAGCATTTT. This encodes CASSFQPDSSNQPQHF.

The chain joins TRBV28 to TRBJ2-5; 7 nucleotides agree with TRBD2. Germline CDR1 and CDR2: MDHEN and SYDVKM. This CDR3 has 14 residues. V lost 2 bases to trimming and J lost 5 bases; unmatched junction nucleotides: 5. CDR3 loop: CASSLEGGVETQYF. CDR3 nucleotides: TGTGCCAGCAGTTTAGAGGGAGGGGTGGAGACCCAGTACTTC.